This T cell receptor (beta chain) was observed in a study of blood T cell repertoires in COVID-19. Generated by immunoSEQ multiplex PCR, the TCRdb table keeps only in-frame clones and is missing some. In the table there are 150,000 or so clones, 80% of which are singletons. Trimming stripped 4 bases from V and 1 base from J, with 8 bases between. Germline V lookup: CDR1 LGHDT, CDR2 YNNKEL (reference sequence). The CDR3 runs to 14 residues. Sequencing was done on a sample of peripheral blood. The J gene is TRBJ2-1, the V gene TRBV3-1 (or the pseudogene TRBV3-2), with unresolved D. This TCR was sampled from a man in his fifties or sixties with acute or convalescent COVID-19. For the CDR3, the DNA is TGTGCCAGCAGCCCCTCCCTATCCTACAATGAGCAGTTCTTC. It codes for CASSPSLSYNEQFF.